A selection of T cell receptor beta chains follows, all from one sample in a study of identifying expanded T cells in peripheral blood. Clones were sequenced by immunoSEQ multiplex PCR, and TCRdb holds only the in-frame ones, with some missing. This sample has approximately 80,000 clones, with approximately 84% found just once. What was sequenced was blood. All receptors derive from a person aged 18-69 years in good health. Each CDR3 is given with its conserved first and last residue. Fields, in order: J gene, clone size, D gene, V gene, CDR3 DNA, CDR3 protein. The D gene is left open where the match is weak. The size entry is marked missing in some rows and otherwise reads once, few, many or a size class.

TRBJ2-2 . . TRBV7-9 TGTGCCAGCAGCTTAAGATCACAGTCCCCGGCTTCGCCCGGGGAGCTGTTTTTT CASSLRSQSPASPGELFF
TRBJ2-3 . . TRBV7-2 TGTGCCAGCAGCCCCAGACTCGGCACAGATACGCAGTATTTT CASSPRLGTDTQYF
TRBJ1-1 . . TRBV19 TGTGCCAGTAGTACCCAATCTTCGGCGAACACTGAAGCTTTCTTT CASSTQSSANTEAFF
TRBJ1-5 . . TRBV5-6 TGTGCCAGCAACCTCTTCGGGGGGCTTGGGGCAGGTCAGCCCCAGCATTTT CASNLFGGLGAGQPQHF
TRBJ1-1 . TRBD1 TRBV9 TGTGCCAGCAGCGTCGGCCCCCGACCGGGACAGGGGTTGAACACTGAAGCTTTCTTT CASSVGPRPGQGLNTEAFF
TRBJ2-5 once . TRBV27 TGTGCCAGCAGTTTCGGCACGGCAGCCCAAGAGACCCAGTACTTC CASSFGTAAQETQYF
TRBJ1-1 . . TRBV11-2 TGTGCCAGCAGCCAACAAGGGAGTGGGGTCACTGAAGCTTTCTTT CASSQQGSGVTEAFF
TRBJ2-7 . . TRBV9 TGTGCCAGCAGCGTAGGGTGGGGGGCCTACGAGCAGTACTTC CASSVGWGAYEQYF
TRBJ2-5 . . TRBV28 TGTGCCAGCAGGTTAGGGACCACAGTCAGCCAAGAGACCCAGTACTTC CASRLGTTVSQETQYF
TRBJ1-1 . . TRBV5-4 TGTGCCAGCAGCTTCGATCCCCCCATGAACACTGAAGCTTTCTTT CASSFDPPMNTEAFF
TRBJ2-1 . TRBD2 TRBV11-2 TGTGCCAGCAGGACCGACGGGGGGTCCTACAATGAGCAGTTCTTC CASRTDGGSYNEQFF
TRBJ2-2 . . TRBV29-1 TGCAGCGTTGCGCGACAGTACACCGGGGAGCTGTTTTTT CSVARQYTGELFF
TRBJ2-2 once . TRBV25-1 TGTGCCAGCAGTGACCTCACACTAGGGGGGGGAGGGGAGCTGTTTTTT CASSDLTLGGGGELFF
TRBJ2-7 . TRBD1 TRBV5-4 TGTGCCAGCAGAGGACAGGGGGCCTACGAGCAGTACTTC CASRGQGAYEQYF
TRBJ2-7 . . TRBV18 TGTGCCAGCTCACCAGGACTATCGCCCGAGCAGTACTTC CASSPGLSPEQYF
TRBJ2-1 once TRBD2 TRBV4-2 TGTGCCAGCAGCCAAGAATGGGCGGGAGCGTACAATGAGCAGTTCTTC CASSQEWAGAYNEQFF
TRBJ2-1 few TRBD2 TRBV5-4 TGTGCCAGCAGCTTACCTAGCGGCGTGAACAATGAGCAGTTCTTC CASSLPSGVNNEQFF
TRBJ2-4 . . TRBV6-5 TGTGCCAGCAGTTCCGCGGACTACATAGCCAAAAACATTCAGTACTTC CASSSADYIAKNIQYF
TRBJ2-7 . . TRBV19 TGTGCCAGTAGTTTTTCGAAGGTCAACGAGCAGTACTTC CASSFSKVNEQYF
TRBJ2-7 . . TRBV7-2 TGTGCCAGCAGCTTAGCGGGAAACTACGAGCAGTACTTC CASSLAGNYEQYF
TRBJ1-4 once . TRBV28 TGTGCCAGCAGTTTCTCCAATTGGGAAAAACTGTTTTTT CASSFSNWEKLFF
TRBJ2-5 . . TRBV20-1 TGCAGTGCTGCCGCGCAAGAGACCCAGTACTTC CSAAAQETQYF
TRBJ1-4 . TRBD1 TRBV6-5 TGTGCCAGCAGTTACGGGGGGACAGGGGTGGGCGAAAAACTGTTTTTT CASSYGGTGVGEKLFF
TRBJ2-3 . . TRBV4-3 TGCGCCAGCAGCCAAGATCTAGGGTCAGATACGCAGTATTTT CASSQDLGSDTQYF
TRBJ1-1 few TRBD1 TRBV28 TGTGCCAGCAGTTCCGGGGACAGGGTAATTTTAGTGACTGAAGCTTTCTTT CASSSGDRVILVTEAFF
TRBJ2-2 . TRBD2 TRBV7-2 TGTGCCAGCAGCTTAGCGCACCTAGCGGGAACGAACACCGGGGAGCTGTTTTTT CASSLAHLAGTNTGELFF
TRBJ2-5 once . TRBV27 TGTGCCAGCACTACCTCGATGGGGACCCAGTACTTC CASTTSMGTQYF
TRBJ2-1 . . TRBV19 TGTGCCAGTAGTATCCGAGGTGGGACTGCGGGTGAGCAGTTCTTC CASSIRGGTAGEQFF
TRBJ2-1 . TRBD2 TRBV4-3 TGCGCCAGCAGCCCTACGTTTGAAGCGGGAAGCTCCTACAATGAGCAGTTCTTC CASSPTFEAGSSYNEQFF
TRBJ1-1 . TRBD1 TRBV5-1 TGCGCCAGCAGTACAGGACAGGGGAGCACTGAAGCTTTCTTT CASSTGQGSTEAFF
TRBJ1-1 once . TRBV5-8 TGTGCCAGCAGCTTGGATGTACAGGCCACTGAAGCTTTCTTT CASSLDVQATEAFF
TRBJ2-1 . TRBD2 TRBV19 TGTGCCAGTACCAGGACTAGCGGGAGTGGGAATGAGCAGTTCTTC CASTRTSGSGNEQFF
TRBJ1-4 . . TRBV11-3 TGTGCCAGCAGCCTAACAGGGAACGAAAAACTGTTTTTT CASSLTGNEKLFF
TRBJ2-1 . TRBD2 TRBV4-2 TGTGCCAGCAGCCAAGATTTGAGCGGGAGTAGCTACAATGAGCAGTTCTTC CASSQDLSGSSYNEQFF
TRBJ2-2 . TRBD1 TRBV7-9 TGTGCCAGCAGCACTATCAGGGGGCGATCCGGGGAGCTGTTTTTT CASSTIRGRSGELFF
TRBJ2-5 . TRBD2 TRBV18 TGTGCCAGCTCGCCATCCAGAGCGGGAGGTTTACAAGAGACCCAGTACTTC CASSPSRAGGLQETQYF
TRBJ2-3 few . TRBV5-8 TGTGCCAGCAGCTTGGCCAATCTAGGGGTCGCAGATACGCAGTATTTT CASSLANLGVADTQYF
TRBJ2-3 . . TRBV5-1 TGCGCCAGCAGCTTGGAGGGGCGGTATAGCACAGATACGCAGTATTTT CASSLEGRYSTDTQYF
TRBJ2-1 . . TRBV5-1 TGCGCCAGCAGCTTGGGGCCGAGCGGGCATAGCTCCTACAATGAGCAGTTCTTC CASSLGPSGHSSYNEQFF
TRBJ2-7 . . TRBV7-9 TGTGCCAGCAGCTTAGGGACTTCTTCCTACGAGCAGTACTTC CASSLGTSSYEQYF
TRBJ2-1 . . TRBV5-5 TGTGCCAGCAGCTTGGACGTGAGCTCCTACAATGAGCAGTTCTTC CASSLDVSSYNEQFF
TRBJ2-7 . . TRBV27 TGTGCCAGCCGGACGGTTACCTACGAGCAGTACTTC CASRTVTYEQYF
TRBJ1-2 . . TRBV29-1 TGCAGCGTCGGGAGCGGGACTTACTATGGCTACACCTTC CSVGSGTYYGYTF
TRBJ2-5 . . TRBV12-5 TGTGCTAGTGGTTTGGGCGAGACCCAGTACTTC CASGLGETQYF
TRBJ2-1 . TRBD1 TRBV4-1 TGCGCCAGCAGCTCCTCGGGACAGGGAAAGGGCAATGAGCAGTTCTTC CASSSSGQGKGNEQFF
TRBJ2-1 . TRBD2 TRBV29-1 TGCAGCGTTGAATGGCTAGCGGGAGGGGATGAGCAGTTCTTC CSVEWLAGGDEQFF